This TCR beta chain emerged from a study of T cell repertoires in cytomegalovirus infection. About the research overall: Alongside well-studied HLA-B-restricted CMV epitopes, recently identified HLA-C-restricted CMV epitopes were also used. The public TCR beta signatures pointed to both CMV infection and matching HLA type.

MiXCR, run by TCRdb on the reads, gives a single entry per CDR3 protein. Found here are about 890,000 distinct CDR3 sequences, roughly a third of them singletons; the top ten hold 13%. This clonotype was found a few times. Its target is not known. Findings of the study overall: CMV-specific TCR beta clonotypes restricted by HLA-C dominated the ex vivo response. Adding up the frequency of public TCR beta families identified people who carried CMV plus the relevant HLA.

The CDR3 runs to 14 residues. CDR1 and CDR2 from the germline V gene are MNHNS and SASEGT. Trimming took 3 bases from V and 6 from J, leaving 11 bases between them. Sequencing used cultured CD8+ T cells from PBMCs, obtained from culture after CMV antigen stimulation. This receptor was taken from a human donor in good health (CMV status not recorded). Some clones in this sample may be carry-over from other donors' samples. The chain combines TRBV6-1 with TRBJ2-2; D uncertain. CDR3 sequence reads: CASSELGLAGELFF. The CDR3, as DNA: TGTGCCAGCAGTGAGTTAGGGCTGGCCGGGGAGCTGTTTTTT.